This entry describes one T cell receptor (beta chain). Antigen unknown. Uncontrolled infection, other autoimmune disease, pregnancy or lactation disqualified patients from enrolment. Diagnosis relied on clinical symptoms, serum thyroxine and TRAb, thyroid ultrasound and orbital computed tomography. These data are taken from a study of T cells in Graves' hyperthyroidism and ophthalmopathy. Overall study results and limits: Blood also contained most expanded thyroid clonotypes above 0.001.

RNA transcripts were the template for amplifying TCR beta CDR3 regions. TCR CDR3 underwent first-round RT-PCR with the HTBI primer set. MiXCR, run by TCRdb on the multiplex PCR reads, gives a single entry per CDR3 protein. Here the sample spans 600,000 to 850,000 distinct CDR3 sequences, approximately 19% being singletons. The sample comprised blood. This TCR was recovered from a woman in her forties or fifties with Graves' hyperthyroidism that later progressed to Graves' ophthalmopathy.

The CDR3, as DNA: TGCAGTGCTAGCAGTGGGACTGAAGCTTTCTTT. It translates to CSASSGTEAFF. The V call is TRBV20-1, the J call TRBJ1-1; D is uncertain. The CDR3 runs 11 residues. V was cut by 3 bases and J by 5 bases, with 7 bases left in between. CDR1 DFQATT and CDR2 SNEGSKA come from the germline V gene (reference sequence).